A selection of T cell receptor beta chains follows, all from one sample in a study of CD8 T cells in Susac syndrome. TCRdb redid the calling of the immunoSEQ multiplex PCR reads with MiXCR, one entry per CDR3 protein. Of about 150,000 distinct CDR3 sequences listed, approximately 96% are singletons. Sample: CD4+ T cells from PBMCs. The source is a human donor with Susac syndrome. Each CDR3 is given with its conserved first and last residue. The order of the fields is clone size, D gene, J gene, V gene, CDR3 protein, CDR3 DNA. The D gene is left open where the match is weak. Clone size is not always given. Where it is, it says once, few, many or a class for expanded clones.

clone size: .
D gene: TRBD1
J gene: TRBJ2-7
V gene: TRBV23-1
CDR3 protein: CASSQSLPGNPTGAKGYEQYF
CDR3 DNA: TGCGCCAGCAGTCAATCCCTACCCGGCAACCCGACAGGGGCGAAAGGCTACGAGCAGTACTTC

clone size: once
D gene: .
J gene: TRBJ2-3
V gene: TRBV23-1
CDR3 protein: CASSQSVLRSDTQYF
CDR3 DNA: TGCGCCAGCAGTCAATCCGTCCTAAGATCAGATACGCAGTATTTT

clone size: .
D gene: .
J gene: TRBJ2-3
V gene: TRBV20-1
CDR3 protein: CSATTSTDTQYF
CDR3 DNA: TGCAGTGCAACGACTAGCACAGATACGCAGTATTTT

clone size: .
D gene: TRBD1
J gene: TRBJ1-1
V gene: TRBV11-1
CDR3 protein: CASSPNRDRGQTEAFF
CDR3 DNA: TGTGCCAGCAGCCCGAACCGGGACAGGGGGCAAACTGAAGCTTTCTTT

clone size: .
D gene: TRBD1
J gene: TRBJ1-3
V gene: TRBV29-1
CDR3 protein: CSVEAGQGRNTIYF
CDR3 DNA: TGCAGCGTTGAAGCGGGACAGGGGAGAAACACCATATATTTT

clone size: .
D gene: .
J gene: TRBJ1-2
V gene: TRBV4-2
CDR3 protein: CASSPSGVSQSSSYGYTF
CDR3 DNA: TGTGCCAGCAGCCCATCCGGGGTTTCCCAATCCTCCTCCTATGGCTACACCTTC

clone size: .
D gene: .
J gene: TRBJ2-1
V gene: TRBV29-1
CDR3 protein: CSVGRGSYNEQFF
CDR3 DNA: TGCAGCGTTGGGAGGGGGTCCTACAATGAGCAGTTCTTC

clone size: .
D gene: .
J gene: TRBJ2-5
V gene: TRBV12-3/TRBV12-4
CDR3 protein: CASKPPGYQETQYF
CDR3 DNA: TGTGCCAGCAAACCCCCCGGGTACCAAGAGACCCAGTACTTC

clone size: once
D gene: .
J gene: TRBJ1-6
V gene: TRBV7-9
CDR3 protein: CASSSREYNRPLHF
CDR3 DNA: TGTGCCAGCAGCTCCCGGGAATATAACCGACCCCTCCACTTT

clone size: .
D gene: .
J gene: TRBJ2-7
V gene: TRBV6-6
CDR3 protein: CASRTTGAYEQYF
CDR3 DNA: TGTGCCAGCAGGACGACAGGTGCCTACGAGCAGTACTTC

clone size: .
D gene: .
J gene: TRBJ2-5
V gene: TRBV7-2
CDR3 protein: CASSSPSHFGTQYF
CDR3 DNA: TGTGCCAGCAGCTCGCCTAGCCATTTTGGGACCCAGTACTTC

clone size: .
D gene: .
J gene: TRBJ2-5
V gene: TRBV29-1
CDR3 protein: CSVAGAGETQYF
CDR3 DNA: TGCAGCGTTGCGGGGGCTGGGGAGACCCAGTACTTC

clone size: .
D gene: TRBD1
J gene: TRBJ1-1
V gene: TRBV29-1
CDR3 protein: CSVLSGTANTEAFF
CDR3 DNA: TGCAGCGTTCTATCCGGGACAGCGAACACTGAAGCTTTCTTT

clone size: .
D gene: TRBD2
J gene: TRBJ2-1
V gene: TRBV20-1
CDR3 protein: CSAGLAGGSYNEQFF
CDR3 DNA: TGCAGTGCTGGGTTAGCGGGGGGATCCTACAATGAGCAGTTCTTC

clone size: .
D gene: .
J gene: TRBJ1-6
V gene: TRBV9
CDR3 protein: CASSQKLDSPLHF
CDR3 DNA: TGTGCCAGCAGCCAAAAGTTGGATTCACCCCTCCACTTT

clone size: once
D gene: TRBD2
J gene: TRBJ2-7
V gene: TRBV7-2
CDR3 protein: CASSVLAGGYEQYF
CDR3 DNA: TGTGCCAGCAGCGTACTAGCGGGGGGCTACGAGCAGTACTTC

clone size: once
D gene: .
J gene: TRBJ2-7
V gene: TRBV7-8
CDR3 protein: CASSLGVDEQYF
CDR3 DNA: TGTGCCAGCAGCTTAGGTGTCGACGAGCAGTACTTC

clone size: .
D gene: TRBD1
J gene: TRBJ1-2
V gene: TRBV12-3/TRBV12-4
CDR3 protein: CASSLAGQGYGYTF
CDR3 DNA: TGTGCCAGCAGTTTAGCGGGACAGGGCTATGGCTACACCTTC

clone size: .
D gene: .
J gene: TRBJ2-5
V gene: TRBV11-2
CDR3 protein: CASSLVDLAQYF
CDR3 DNA: TGTGCCAGCAGCTTAGTAGATTTGGCCCAGTACTTC